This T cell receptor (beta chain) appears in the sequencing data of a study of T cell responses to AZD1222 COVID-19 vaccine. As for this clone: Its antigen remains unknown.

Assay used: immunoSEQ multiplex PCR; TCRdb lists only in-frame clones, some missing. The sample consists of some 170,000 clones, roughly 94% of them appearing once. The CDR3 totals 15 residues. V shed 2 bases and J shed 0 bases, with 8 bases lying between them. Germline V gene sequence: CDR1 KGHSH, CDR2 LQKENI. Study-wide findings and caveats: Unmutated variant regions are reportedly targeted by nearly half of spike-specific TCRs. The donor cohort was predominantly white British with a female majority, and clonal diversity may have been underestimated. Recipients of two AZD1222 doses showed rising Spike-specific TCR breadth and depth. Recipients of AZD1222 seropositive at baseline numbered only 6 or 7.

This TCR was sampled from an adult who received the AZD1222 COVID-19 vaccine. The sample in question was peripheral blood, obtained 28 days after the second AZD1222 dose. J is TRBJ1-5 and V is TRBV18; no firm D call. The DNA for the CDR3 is TGTGCCAGCTCACCAGGGTTCCTTAGCAATCAGCCCCAGCATTTT. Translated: CASSPGFLSNQPQHF.